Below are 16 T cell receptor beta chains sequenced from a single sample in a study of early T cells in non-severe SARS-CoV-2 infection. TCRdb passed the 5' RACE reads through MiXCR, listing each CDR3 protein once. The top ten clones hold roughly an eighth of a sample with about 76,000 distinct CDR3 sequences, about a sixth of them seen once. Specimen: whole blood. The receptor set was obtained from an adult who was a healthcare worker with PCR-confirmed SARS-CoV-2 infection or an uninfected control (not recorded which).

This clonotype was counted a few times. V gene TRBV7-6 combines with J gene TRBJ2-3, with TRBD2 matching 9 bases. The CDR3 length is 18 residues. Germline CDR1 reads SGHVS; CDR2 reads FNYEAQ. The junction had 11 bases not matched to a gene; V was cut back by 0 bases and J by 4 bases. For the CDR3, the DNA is TGTGCCAGCAGCTTAGCGACCATTCCAGCGGGGGGTCCAGATACGCAGTATTTT. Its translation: CASSLATIPAGGPDTQYF.

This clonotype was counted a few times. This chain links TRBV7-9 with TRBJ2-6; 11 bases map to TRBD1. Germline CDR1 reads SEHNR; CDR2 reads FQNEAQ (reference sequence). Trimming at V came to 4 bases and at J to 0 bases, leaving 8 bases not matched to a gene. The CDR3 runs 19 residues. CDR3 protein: CASSSPTGTGGSGANVLTF. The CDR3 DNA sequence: TGTGCCAGCAGCTCCCCCACCGGGACAGGGGGCTCTGGGGCCAACGTCCTGACTTTC.

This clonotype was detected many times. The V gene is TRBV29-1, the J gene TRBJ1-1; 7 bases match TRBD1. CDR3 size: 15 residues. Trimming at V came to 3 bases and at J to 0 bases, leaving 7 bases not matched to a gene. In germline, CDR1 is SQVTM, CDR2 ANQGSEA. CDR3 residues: CSVDITGQLNTEAFF. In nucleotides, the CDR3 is TGCAGCGTTGACATAACGGGACAGCTGAACACTGAAGCTTTCTTT. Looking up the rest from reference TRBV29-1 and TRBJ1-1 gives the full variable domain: SAVISQKPSRDICQRGTSLTIQCQVDSQVTMMFWYRQQPGQSLTLIATANQGSEATYESGFVIDKFPISRPNLTFSTLTVSNMSPEDSSIYLCSVDITGQLNTEAFFGQGTRLTVV.

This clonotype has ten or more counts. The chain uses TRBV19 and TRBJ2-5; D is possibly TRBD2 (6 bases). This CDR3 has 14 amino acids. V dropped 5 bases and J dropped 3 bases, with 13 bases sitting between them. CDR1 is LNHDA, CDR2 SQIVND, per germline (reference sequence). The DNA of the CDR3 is TGTGCCAGTAGTTCCCGGAGGAGGGAAGAGACCCAGTACTTC. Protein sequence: CASSSRRREETQYF. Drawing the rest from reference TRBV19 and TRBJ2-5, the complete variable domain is DGGITQSPKYLFRKEGQNVTLSCEQNLNHDAMYWYRQDPGQGLRLIYYSQIVNDFQKGDIAEGYSVSREKKESFPLTVTSAQKNPTAFYLCASSSRRREETQYFGPGTRLLVL.

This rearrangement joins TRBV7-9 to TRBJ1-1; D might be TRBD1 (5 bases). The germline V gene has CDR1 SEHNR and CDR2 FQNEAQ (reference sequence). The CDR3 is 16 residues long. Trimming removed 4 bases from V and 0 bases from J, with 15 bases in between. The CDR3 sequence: CASSSPGAGLNTEAFF. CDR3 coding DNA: TGTGCCAGCAGCTCCCCCGGAGCAGGGTTGAACACTGAAGCTTTCTTT.

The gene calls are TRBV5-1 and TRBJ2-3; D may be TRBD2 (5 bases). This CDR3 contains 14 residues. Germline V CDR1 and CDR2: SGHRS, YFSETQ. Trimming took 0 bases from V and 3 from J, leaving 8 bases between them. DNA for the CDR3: TGCGCCAGCAGCTTGGAGCTAGCAACAGATACGCAGTATTTT. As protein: CASSLELATDTQYF.

This chain's CDR3 is CASSLQDTQYF. CDR3 nucleotide sequence: TGTGCCAGCTCCCTCCAGGATACGCAGTATTTT. V is TRBV18 and J is TRBJ2-3, with D unresolved. CDR1 and CDR2 from the germline V gene are KGHSH and LQKENI. V lost 6 bases, J lost 6 bases, and 7 bases lay in between. The CDR3 has 11 amino acids.

This CDR3 is CASRFRNRTGGMHLQETQYF. The CDR3 DNA is TGTGCCAGCCGATTCCGGAATAGGACAGGGGGTATGCACCTCCAAGAGACCCAGTACTTC. The chain joins TRBV3-1 to TRBJ2-5, with 10 bases identical to TRBD1. CDR1 and CDR2 (germline): LGHDT, YNNKEL (reference sequence). This CDR3 has 20 residues. Trimming at V came to 8 bases and at J to 1 base, leaving 22 bases not matched to a gene.

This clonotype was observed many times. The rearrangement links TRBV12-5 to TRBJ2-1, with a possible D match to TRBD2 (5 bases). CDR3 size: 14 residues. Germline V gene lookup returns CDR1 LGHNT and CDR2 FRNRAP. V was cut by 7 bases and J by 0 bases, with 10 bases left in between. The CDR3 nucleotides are TGTGCTAGTGCCAAAGGACTCTCCTACAATGAGCAGTTCTTC. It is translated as CASAKGLSYNEQFF.

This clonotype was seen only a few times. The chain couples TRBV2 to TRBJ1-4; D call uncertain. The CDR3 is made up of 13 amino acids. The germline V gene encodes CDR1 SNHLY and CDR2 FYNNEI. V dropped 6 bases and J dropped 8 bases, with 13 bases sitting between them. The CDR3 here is CASSRGSREKLFF. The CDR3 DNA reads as TGTGCCAGCAGCCGAGGAAGTAGAGAAAAACTGTTTTTT.

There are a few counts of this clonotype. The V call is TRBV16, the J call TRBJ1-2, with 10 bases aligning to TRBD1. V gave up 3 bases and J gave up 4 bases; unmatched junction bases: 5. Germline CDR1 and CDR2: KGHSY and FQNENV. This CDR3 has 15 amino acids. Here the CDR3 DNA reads TGTGCCAGCAGCCATCCGGGACAGGGGACCTATGGCTACACCTTC. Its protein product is CASSHPGQGTYGYTF.

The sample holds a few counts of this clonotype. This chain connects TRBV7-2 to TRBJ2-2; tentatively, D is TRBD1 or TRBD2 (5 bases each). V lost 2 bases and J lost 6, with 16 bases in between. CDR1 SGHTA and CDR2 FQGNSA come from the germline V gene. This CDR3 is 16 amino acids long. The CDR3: CASSLYARGESGELFF. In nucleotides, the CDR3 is TGTGCCAGCAGCTTATATGCGAGGGGTGAATCCGGGGAGCTGTTTTTT.

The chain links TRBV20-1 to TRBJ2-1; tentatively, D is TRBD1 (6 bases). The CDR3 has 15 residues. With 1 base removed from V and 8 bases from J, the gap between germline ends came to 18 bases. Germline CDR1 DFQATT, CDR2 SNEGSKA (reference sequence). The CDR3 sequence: CSARGRQGFMDEQFF. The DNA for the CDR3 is TGCAGTGCTAGAGGGAGGCAGGGGTTTATGGATGAGCAGTTCTTC.

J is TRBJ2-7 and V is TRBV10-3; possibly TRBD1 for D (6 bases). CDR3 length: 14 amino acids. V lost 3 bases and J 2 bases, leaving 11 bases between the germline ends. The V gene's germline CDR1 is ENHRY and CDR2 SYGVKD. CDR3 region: CAISDLQGTYEQYF. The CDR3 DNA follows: TGTGCCATCAGTGACCTTCAGGGGACCTACGAGCAGTACTTC.

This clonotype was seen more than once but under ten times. CDR3 DNA sequence: TGCAGTGACCTACTAGCGGACACAGATACGCAGTATTTT. Protein sequence: CSDLLADTDTQYF. The rearrangement uses TRBV20-1 and TRBJ2-3, with 8 bases lining up with TRBD2. The germline gives CDR1 DFQATT, CDR2 SNEGSKA (reference sequence). Losses at the gene ends were 7 bases for V and 2 bases for J; bases not matched to a gene: 5. The CDR3 runs 13 residues.

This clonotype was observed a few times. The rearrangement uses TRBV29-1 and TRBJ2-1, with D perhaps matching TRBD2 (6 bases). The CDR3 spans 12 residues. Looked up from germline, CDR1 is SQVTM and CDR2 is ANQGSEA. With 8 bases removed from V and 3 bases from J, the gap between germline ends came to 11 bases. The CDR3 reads CSSSEGYNEQFF. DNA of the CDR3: TGCAGCTCCTCGGAGGGCTACAATGAGCAGTTCTTC.